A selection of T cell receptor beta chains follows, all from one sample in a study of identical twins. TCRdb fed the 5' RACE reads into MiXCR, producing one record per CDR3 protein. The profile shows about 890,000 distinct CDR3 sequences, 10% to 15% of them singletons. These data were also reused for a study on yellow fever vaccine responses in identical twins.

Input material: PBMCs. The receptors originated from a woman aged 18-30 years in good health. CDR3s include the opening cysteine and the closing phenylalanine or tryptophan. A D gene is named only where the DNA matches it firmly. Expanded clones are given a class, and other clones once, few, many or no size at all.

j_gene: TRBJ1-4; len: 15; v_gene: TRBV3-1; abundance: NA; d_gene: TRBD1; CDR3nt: TGTGCCAGCAGCCGACGGACAGGAACTAATGAAAAACTGTTTTTT; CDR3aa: CASSRRTGTNEKLFF
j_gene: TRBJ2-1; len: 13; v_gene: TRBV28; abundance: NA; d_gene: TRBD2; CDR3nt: TGTGCCAGCAGTCCGCAGCGGGAGGCCCTGAGGGTCTTC; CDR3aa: CASSPQREALRVF
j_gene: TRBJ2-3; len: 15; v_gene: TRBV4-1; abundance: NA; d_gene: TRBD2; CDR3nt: TGCGCCAGCAGGGGCTCGCGGGGGATCAGGGATACGCAGTATTTT; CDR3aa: CASRGSRGIRDTQYF
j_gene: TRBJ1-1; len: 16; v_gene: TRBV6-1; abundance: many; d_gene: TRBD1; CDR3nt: TGTGCCAGCAGCCTGGGGACAGGGACCTTGAACACTGAAGCTTTCTTT; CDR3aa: CASSLGTGTLNTEAFF
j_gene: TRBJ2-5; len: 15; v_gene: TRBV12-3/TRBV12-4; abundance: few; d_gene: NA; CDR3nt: TGTGCCAGCAGTTGGGACAGGCGGCGGGAGGAGACCCAGTACTTC; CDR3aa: CASSWDRRREETQYF
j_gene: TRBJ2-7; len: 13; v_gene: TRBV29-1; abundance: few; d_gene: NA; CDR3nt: TGCAGCGTTGAAACAGGTCTAGCAGGCGAGCAGTACTTC; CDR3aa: CSVETGLAGEQYF
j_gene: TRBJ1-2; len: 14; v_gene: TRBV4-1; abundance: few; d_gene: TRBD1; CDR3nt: TGCGCCAGCAGCCAAGATGTCAGGGGGGATGGCTACACCTTC; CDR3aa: CASSQDVRGDGYTF
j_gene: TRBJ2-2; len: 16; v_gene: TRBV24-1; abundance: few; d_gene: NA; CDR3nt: TGTGCCACCAGTGATTGGAAGTCACTAAACACCGGGGAGCTGTTTTTT; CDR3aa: CATSDWKSLNTGELFF
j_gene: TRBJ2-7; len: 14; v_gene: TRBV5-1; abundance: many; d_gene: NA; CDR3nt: TGCGCCAGCAGCTTGGGTTACAGCACCTACGAGCAGTACTTC; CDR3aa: CASSLGYSTYEQYF
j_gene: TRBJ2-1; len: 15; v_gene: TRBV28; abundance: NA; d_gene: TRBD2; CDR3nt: TGTGCCAGCAGCCGGACTAGCGGGTTTGGCAATGAGCAGTTCTTC; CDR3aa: CASSRTSGFGNEQFF
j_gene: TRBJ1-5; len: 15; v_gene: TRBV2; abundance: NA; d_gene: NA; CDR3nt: TGTGCCAGCAAGACTGATCCATGGTCCAATCAGCCCCAGCATTTT; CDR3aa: CASKTDPWSNQPQHF
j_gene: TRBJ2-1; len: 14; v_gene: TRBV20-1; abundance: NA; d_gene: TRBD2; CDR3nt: TGCAGTGCTGGTAGCGGGCCCTCCTACAATGAGCAGTTCTTC; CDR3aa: CSAGSGPSYNEQFF
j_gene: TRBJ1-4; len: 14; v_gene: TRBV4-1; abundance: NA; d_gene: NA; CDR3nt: TGCGCCAGCAGCGAGGACACCTGGGGCGAAAAACTGTTTTTT; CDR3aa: CASSEDTWGEKLFF
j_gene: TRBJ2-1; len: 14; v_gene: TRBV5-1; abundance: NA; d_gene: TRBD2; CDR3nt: TGCGCCAGCAGCTTGCGGCGGGGGGGTAAAGAGCAGTTCTTC; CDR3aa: CASSLRRGGKEQFF
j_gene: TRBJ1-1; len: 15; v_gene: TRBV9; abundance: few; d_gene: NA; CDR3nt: TGTGCCAGCAGCGTAGATCCCGGTCAGGGCACTGAAGCTTTCTTT; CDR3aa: CASSVDPGQGTEAFF
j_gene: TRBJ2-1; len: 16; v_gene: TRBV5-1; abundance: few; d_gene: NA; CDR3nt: TGCGCCAGCAGCCTGAATTTACAGGACCTCTACAATGAGCAGTTCTTC; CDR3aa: CASSLNLQDLYNEQFF
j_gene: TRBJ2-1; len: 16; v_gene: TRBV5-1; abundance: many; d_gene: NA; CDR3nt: TGCGCCAGCAGCACCTCCGGGACTGGCCCCCCAAATGAGCAGTTCTTC; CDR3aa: CASSTSGTGPPNEQFF
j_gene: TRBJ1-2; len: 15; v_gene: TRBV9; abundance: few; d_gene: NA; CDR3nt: TGTGCCAGCAGCGTAGAGGGAGCGCCTAACTATGGCTACACCTTC; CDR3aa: CASSVEGAPNYGYTF
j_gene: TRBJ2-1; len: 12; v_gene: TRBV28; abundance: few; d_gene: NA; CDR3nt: TGTGCCAGCAGTTTATATCCGGGAGAGCAGTTCTTC; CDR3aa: CASSLYPGEQFF
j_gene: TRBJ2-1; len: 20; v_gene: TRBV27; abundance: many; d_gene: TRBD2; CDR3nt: TGTGCCAGCAGTGCCAAAGGACTAGCGGGGCCTGCATACTCCTACAATGAGCAGTTCTTC; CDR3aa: CASSAKGLAGPAYSYNEQFF
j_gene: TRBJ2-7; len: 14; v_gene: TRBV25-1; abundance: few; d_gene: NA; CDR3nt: TGTGCCAGCAGTGAAGGGGGATCGGACTACGAGCAGTACTTC; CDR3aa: CASSEGGSDYEQYF
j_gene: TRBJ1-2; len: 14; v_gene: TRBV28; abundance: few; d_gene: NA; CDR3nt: TGTGCCAGCAGTTTACAAGGGGCTAGCGGTGGCTACACCTTC; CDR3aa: CASSLQGASGGYTF
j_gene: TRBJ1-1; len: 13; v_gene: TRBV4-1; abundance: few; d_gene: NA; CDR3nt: TGCGCCAGCAAATTCAAGACGAACACTGAAGCTTTCTTT; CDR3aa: CASKFKTNTEAFF
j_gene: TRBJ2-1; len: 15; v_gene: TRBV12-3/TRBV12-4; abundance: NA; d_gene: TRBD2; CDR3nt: TGTGCCAGCAGTTACGCTAGCGGGCCCAAGGATGAGCAGTTCTTC; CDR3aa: CASSYASGPKDEQFF
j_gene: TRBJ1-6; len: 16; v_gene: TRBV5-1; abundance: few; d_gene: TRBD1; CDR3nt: TGCGCCAGCAGCAGGGGACAGGGGAGCAATAATTCACCCCTCCACTTT; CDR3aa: CASSRGQGSNNSPLHF
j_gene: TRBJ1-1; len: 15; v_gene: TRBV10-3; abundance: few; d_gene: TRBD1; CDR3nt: TGTGCCACCCGGGCCAGGACAGGGATCAACACTGAAGCTTTCTTT; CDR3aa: CATRARTGINTEAFF
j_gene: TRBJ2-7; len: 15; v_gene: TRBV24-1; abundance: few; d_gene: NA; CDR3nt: TGTGCCACCAGTGATATTGGGACCTCGCTCAACGAGCAGTACTTC; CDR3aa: CATSDIGTSLNEQYF
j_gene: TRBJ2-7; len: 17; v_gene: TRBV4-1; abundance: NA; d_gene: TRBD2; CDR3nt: TGCGCCAGCAGCCCCGTCGGGCTAGCGGGCACCTACTACGAGCAGTACTTC; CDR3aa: CASSPVGLAGTYYEQYF
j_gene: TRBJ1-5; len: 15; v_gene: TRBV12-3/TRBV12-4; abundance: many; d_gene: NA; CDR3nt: TGTGCCAGCAATCCTGGAGGGGGGGATTTGCAGCCCCAGCATTTT; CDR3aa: CASNPGGGDLQPQHF
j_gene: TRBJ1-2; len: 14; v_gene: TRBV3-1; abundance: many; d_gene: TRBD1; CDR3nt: TGTGCCAGCAGCCACCGGGACAGAAACTATGGCTACACCTTC; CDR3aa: CASSHRDRNYGYTF
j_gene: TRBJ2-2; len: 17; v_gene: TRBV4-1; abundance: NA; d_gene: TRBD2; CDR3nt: TGCGCCAGCAGCCAAGGGGGACTAGCCCTGGGGACCGGGGAGCTGTTTTTT; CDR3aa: CASSQGGLALGTGELFF
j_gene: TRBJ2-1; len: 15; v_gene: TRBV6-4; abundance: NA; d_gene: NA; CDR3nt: TGTGCCAGCAGTGAAGGGGTAGGGTCCTACAATGAGCAGTTCTTC; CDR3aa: CASSEGVGSYNEQFF
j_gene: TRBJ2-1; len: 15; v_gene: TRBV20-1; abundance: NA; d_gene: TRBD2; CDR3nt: TGCAGTGCTAGAGATCGGGGGAGGGCCAACAATGAGCAGTTCTTC; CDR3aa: CSARDRGRANNEQFF
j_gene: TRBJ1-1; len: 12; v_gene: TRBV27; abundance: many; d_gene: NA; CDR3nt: TGTGCCAGCAGTTCAGTGAACACTGAAGCTTTCTTT; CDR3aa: CASSSVNTEAFF
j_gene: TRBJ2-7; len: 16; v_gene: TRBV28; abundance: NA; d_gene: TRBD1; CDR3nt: TGTGCCAGCAGTTTTGCCGGGACAGGTGGAAGGTCGGAGCAGTACTTC; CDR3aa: CASSFAGTGGRSEQYF
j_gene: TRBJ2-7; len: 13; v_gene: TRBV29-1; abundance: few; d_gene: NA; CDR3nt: TGCAGCGTCTTTTTGAGGGACCTCCCCGAGCAGTACTTC; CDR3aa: CSVFLRDLPEQYF
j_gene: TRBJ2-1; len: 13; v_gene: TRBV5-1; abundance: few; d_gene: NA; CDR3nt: TGCGCCTCCTGGGATTTGACGGAGAATGAGCAGTTCTTC; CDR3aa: CASWDLTENEQFF
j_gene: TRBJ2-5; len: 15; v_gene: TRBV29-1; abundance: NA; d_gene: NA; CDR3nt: TGCAGCGTTGCGGGAGTGGGGGGCGGACAAGAGACCCAGTACTTC; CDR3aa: CSVAGVGGGQETQYF
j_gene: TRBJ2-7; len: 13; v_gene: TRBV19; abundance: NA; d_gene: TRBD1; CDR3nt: TGTGCCAGTAGTGACAGGGGGCGCGACGAGCAGTACTTC; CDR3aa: CASSDRGRDEQYF
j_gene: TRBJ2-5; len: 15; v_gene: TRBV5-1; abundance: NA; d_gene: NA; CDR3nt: TGCGCCAGCAGCTTGCGGCCCCAAATGTGGGAGACCCAGTACTTC; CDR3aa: CASSLRPQMWETQYF
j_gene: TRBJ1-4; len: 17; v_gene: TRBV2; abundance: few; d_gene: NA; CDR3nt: TGTGCCAGCAGTGAACGAATGGGTGTATCGGCTAATGAAAAACTGTTTTTT; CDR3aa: CASSERMGVSANEKLFF
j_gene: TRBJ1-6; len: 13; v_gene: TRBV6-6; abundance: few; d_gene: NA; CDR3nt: TGTGCCAGCAGGCCCGACAGTAATTCACCCCTCCACTTT; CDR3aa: CASRPDSNSPLHF